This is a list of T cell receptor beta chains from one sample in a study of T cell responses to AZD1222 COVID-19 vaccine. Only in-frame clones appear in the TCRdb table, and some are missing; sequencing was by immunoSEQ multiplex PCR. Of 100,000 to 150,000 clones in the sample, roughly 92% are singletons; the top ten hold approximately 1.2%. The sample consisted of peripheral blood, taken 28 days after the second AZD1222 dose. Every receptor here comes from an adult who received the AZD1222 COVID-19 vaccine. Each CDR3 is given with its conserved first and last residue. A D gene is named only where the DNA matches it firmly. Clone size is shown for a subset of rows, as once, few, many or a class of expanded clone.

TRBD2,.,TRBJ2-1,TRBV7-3,TGTGCCAGCAACCTTGGGGGAGGGGTAAATGAGCAGTTCTTC,CASNLGGGVNEQFF
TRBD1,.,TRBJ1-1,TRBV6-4,TGTGCCAGCAGTCCCACCCACGGACAGGGGGCTGAAGCTTTCTTT,CASSPTHGQGAEAFF
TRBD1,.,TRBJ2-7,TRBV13,TGTGCCAGCAGCTTAGGCTACAGGGGGCTCTACGAGCAGTACTTC,CASSLGYRGLYEQYF
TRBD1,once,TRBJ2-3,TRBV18,TGTGCCAGCTCACCGAACTTGGGACAGGGGGGAGTCGGTACGCAGTATTTT,CASSPNLGQGGVGTQYF
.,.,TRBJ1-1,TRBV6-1,TGTGCCAGCAGTGAAGCGGAACCGAACACTGAAGCTTTCTTT,CASSEAEPNTEAFF
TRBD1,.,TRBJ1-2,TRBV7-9,TGTGCCAGCAGCAACCCCGGACAGGGTCCTGGCTACACCTTC,CASSNPGQGPGYTF
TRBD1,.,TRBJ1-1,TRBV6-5,TGTGCCAGCAGTTACTCTGGACAGGGGCTGACTGAAGCTTTCTTT,CASSYSGQGLTEAFF
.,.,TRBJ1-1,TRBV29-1,TGCAGCGTAGATACACGGGGGCGGGCTTTCTTT,CSVDTRGRAFF
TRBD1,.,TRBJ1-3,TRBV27,TGTGCCAGCAGTTCAGGGGGCTCTGGAAACACCATATATTTT,CASSSGGSGNTIYF
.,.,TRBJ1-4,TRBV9,TGTGCCAGCAGCGCACAGGGTAAACCTAATGAAAAACTGTTTTTT,CASSAQGKPNEKLFF
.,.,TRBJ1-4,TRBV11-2,TGTGCCAGCAGCTTACGCGGGGGGCGTGATGAAAAACTGTTTTTT,CASSLRGGRDEKLFF
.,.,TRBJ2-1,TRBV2,TGTGCCAGCAGGTCTGGGATCTCCTACAATGAGCAGTTCTTC,CASRSGISYNEQFF
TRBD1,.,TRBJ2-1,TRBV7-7,TGTGCCAGCAGCTTAGTCGGGACAGGGGATGAGCAGTTCTTC,CASSLVGTGDEQFF
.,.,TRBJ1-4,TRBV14,TGTGCCAGCAGCCGTGGACCACGGGCTAATGAAAAACTGTTTTTT,CASSRGPRANEKLFF
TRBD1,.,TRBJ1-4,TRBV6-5,TGTGCCAGCAGTTTAGGAGGGGGCGCGTATGAAAAACTGTTTTTT,CASSLGGGAYEKLFF
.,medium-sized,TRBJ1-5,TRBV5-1,TGCGCCAGCAGCCCCGCGGGGGACCAGCCCCAGCATTTT,CASSPAGDQPQHF
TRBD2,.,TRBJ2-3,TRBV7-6,TGTGCCAGCAGCTCCGGGACTAGCGGGAGGGCAGATACGCAGTATTTT,CASSSGTSGRADTQYF
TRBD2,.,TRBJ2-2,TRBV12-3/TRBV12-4,TGTGCTGGCGGGAGGGACACCGGGGAGCTGTTTTTT,CAGGRDTGELFF
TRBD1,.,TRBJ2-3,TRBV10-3,TGTGCCATCAGTGAGTCGGACAGGGGCACAGATACGCAGTATTTT,CAISESDRGTDTQYF
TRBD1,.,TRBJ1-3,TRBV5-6,TGTGCCAGCAGCTGGGGGACAGAGATCCTCTCTGGAAACACCATATATTTT,CASSWGTEILSGNTIYF